Shown below are 22 T cell receptor beta chains from a single sample sequenced in a study of OX40 agonist ivuxolimab in advanced cancers. Here immunoSEQ multiplex PCR was the method, and the copy in TCRdb shows in-frame clones only, minus some. The top ten hold around 0.96% of the sample, which has more than 65,000 clones, around 90% seen once. Specimen: CD4+ or CD8+ T cells sorted from blood, collected in a trial of the OX40 agonist ivuxolimab. These receptors were collected from an adult with an advanced solid tumor such as melanoma, head and neck, liver or kidney cancer.

The rearrangement links TRBV30 to TRBJ2-7; weak D call: TRBD2 (6 bases). Looked up from germline, CDR1 is GTSNPN and CDR2 is SVGIG (reference sequence). The CDR3 length is 13 residues. V gave up 0 bases and J gave up 2 bases, with 8 bases separating them. The CDR3: CAWSVEGPYEQYF. CDR3 DNA: TGTGCCTGGAGTGTGGAGGGACCCTACGAGCAGTACTTC. Based on the CDR3 plus reference TRBV30 and TRBJ2-7, the full variable domain is SQTIHQWPATLVQPVGSPLSLECTVEGTSNPNLYWYRQAAGRGLQLLFYSVGIGQISSEVPQNLSASRPQDRQFILSSKKLLLSDSGFYLCAWSVEGPYEQYFGPGTRLTVT.

The J gene is TRBJ2-4, the V gene TRBV28; weak D call: TRBD1 (5 bases). The germline V and J ends were trimmed by 4 bases and 0 bases, with 10 bases remaining between them. Germline values: CDR1 MDHEN, CDR2 SYDVKM. The CDR3 contains 15 residues. The CDR3 DNA sequence: TGTGCCAGCAGTTACCAGGGCGAAGCCAAAAACATTCAGTACTTC. Residues: CASSYQGEAKNIQYF.

The V call is TRBV7-6, the J call TRBJ2-3; 12 positions agree with TRBD2. This CDR3 contains 19 residues. Per germline, CDR1 SGHVS and CDR2 FNYEAQ. V trimming: 1 base; J trimming: 3 bases; junction bases outside the gene matches: 11. This chain's CDR3 is CASSLVASGGVGRTDTQYF. The CDR3 nucleotides read TGTGCCAGCAGCTTAGTCGCTAGCGGGGGGGTAGGAAGGACAGATACGCAGTATTTT.

The chain couples TRBV19 to TRBJ2-1; 9 bases match TRBD1. V lost 6 bases, J lost 4 bases, and 10 bases stayed unmatched. CDR1 is LNHDA and CDR2 is SQIVND in the germline V gene (reference sequence). This CDR3 has 16 residues. In nucleotides, the CDR3 is TGTGCCAGTAGCAGAACACGGACAGGGGATTACAATGAGCAGTTCTTC. This gives the protein CASSRTRTGDYNEQFF.

V and J are TRBV4-1 and TRBJ2-1; D is uncertain. This CDR3 has 14 amino acids. The V gene's germline CDR1 is MGHRA and CDR2 YSYEKL. V lost 1 base, J lost 2 bases, and 6 bases lay in between. The CDR3 region is CASSQAPTYNEQFF. Here the CDR3 DNA reads TGCGCCAGCAGCCAAGCCCCCACCTACAATGAGCAGTTCTTC.

The rearrangement uses TRBV9 and TRBJ1-2; D uncertain. The CDR3 has 14 residues. Germline V CDR1 and CDR2: SGDLS, YYNGEE. V was shortened by 4 bases and J by 7 bases, with 17 bases between the two germline ends. CDR3 sequence (DNA): TGTGCCAGCAGCCCCAATGTTGGGCTATTTGGCTACACCTTC. Protein product: CASSPNVGLFGYTF.

The V gene is TRBV7-2, the J gene TRBJ2-2, with a possible D match to TRBD2 (5 bases). The CDR3 contains 14 residues. Germline V gene sequence: CDR1 SGHTA, CDR2 FQGNSA. V dropped 3 bases and J dropped 6 bases, with 11 bases sitting between them. The CDR3 region has the DNA TGTGCCAGCAGCTTCTTCGGGATTGCCGGGGAGCTGTTTTTT. Protein: CASSFFGIAGELFF. Full variable domain (outside the CDR3, taken from reference TRBV7-2 and TRBJ2-2): GAGVSQSPSNKVTEKGKDVELRCDPISGHTALYWYRQSLGQGLEFLIYFQGNSAPDKSGLPSDRFSAERTGGSVSTLTIQRTQQEDSAVYLCASSFFGIAGELFFGEGSRLTVL.

The genes are TRBV6-6 and TRBJ2-1; possible D gene TRBD1, 6 bases. V lost 5 bases to trimming and J lost 5 bases, with 13 bases between them. CDR1 and CDR2 (germline): MNHNY, SVGAGI (reference sequence). This CDR3 has 14 residues. CDR3 DNA sequence: TGTGCCAGCAGTGCGGCAGGGGTACACAATGAGCAGTTCTTC. Its protein product is CASSAAGVHNEQFF.

The chain combines TRBV20-1 with TRBJ1-2; D remains ambiguous. V lost 5 bases and J lost 4, with 5 bases in between. This CDR3 is 10 amino acids long. The V gene's germline CDR1 is DFQATT and CDR2 SNEGSKA (reference sequence). CDR3 amino acids: CSAVSYGYTF. The CDR3 region has the DNA TGCAGTGCTGTTTCCTATGGCTACACCTTC.

This chain links TRBV27 with TRBJ2-2; no clear D. The V end was cut by 3 bases, the J end by 6 bases, with 17 bases between. The CDR3 is made up of 16 amino acids. From germline, CDR1 is MNHEY and CDR2 SMNVEV (reference sequence). The CDR3 nucleotides read TGTGCCAGCAGTTTGGGTTTTGACGCGTGGTCCGGGGAGCTGTTTTTT. Translated: CASSLGFDAWSGELFF.

The genes are TRBV6-1 and TRBJ1-1, with D maybe TRBD1 (5 bases). Germline V gives CDR1 MNHNS, CDR2 SASEGT. The CDR3 has 15 amino acids. Trimming left V 4 bases short and J 3 bases short, with 15 bases between. The CDR3 loop reads CASSGRTWGDTEAFF. In DNA form, the CDR3 reads TGTGCCAGCAGTGGACGTACATGGGGCGACACTGAAGCTTTCTTT.

The gene calls are TRBV10-3 and TRBJ1-4, with D possibly TRBD1 on 6 matching bases. The germline CDR1 and CDR2 sequences are ENHRY and SYGVKD. Trimming took off 10 bases at V and 4 bases at J, with 13 bases between the two ends. The CDR3 totals 13 residues. The CDR3, as DNA: TGTGCCACTCGACAGGAGAGTAATGAAAAACTGTTTTTT. Translating gives CATRQESNEKLFF.

The chain carries TRBV9 and TRBJ2-1; TRBD2 aligns across 8 bases. The CDR3 covers 14 residues. Unmatched junction bases numbered 4, after V lost 7 bases and J lost 1 base. Germline V gene sequence: CDR1 SGDLS, CDR2 YYNGEE. DNA for the CDR3: TGTGCCAGCCCTCGGGGGGGGTCCTACAATGAGCAGTTCTTC. Its translation: CASPRGGSYNEQFF.

Judged by abundance, this clone is medium-sized. Different DNA sequences within this sample yield the same CDR3. The CDR3 DNA sequence: TGTGCCAGCAGCTTAGTAGCCGGAGCAGATACGCAGTATTTT. Residues: CASSLVAGADTQYF. V gene TRBV11-3 combines with J gene TRBJ2-3; no clear D. Germline CDR1 is SGHNT and CDR2 is YENEEA. CDR3 length equals 14 residues. V was trimmed by 1 base and J by 4 bases, leaving 9 bases between them. Drawing the rest from reference TRBV11-3 and TRBJ2-3, the complete variable domain is EAGVVQSPRYKIIEKKQPVAFWCNPISGHNTLYWYLQNLGQGPELLIRYENEEAVDDSQLPKDRFSAERLKGVDSTLKIQPAELGDSAVYLCASSLVAGADTQYFGPGTRLTVL.

In this sample, this clone turned up once. The rearrangement joins TRBV7-2 to TRBJ1-2; the D is unclear. The CDR3 is 15 amino acids. V shed 2 bases and J shed 3 bases, with 13 bases lying between them. Germline V gives CDR1 SGHTA, CDR2 FQGNSA. CDR3 bases: TGTGCCAGCAGCTTACACGCCGGAGCTGACTATGGCTACACCTTC. It codes for CASSLHAGADYGYTF.

The V call is TRBV7-6, the J call TRBJ2-1, with TRBD2 matching over 11 bases. After removal of 6 bases from V and 0 bases from J, the junction contained 7 bases not matched to a gene. This CDR3 is 17 amino acids long. The V gene's germline CDR1 is SGHVS and CDR2 FNYEAQ. Written as DNA, the CDR3 is TGTGCCAGCAGTCGTCGACTAGCGGGGACCTCCTACAATGAGCAGTTCTTC. Its protein product is CASSRRLAGTSYNEQFF. The variable domain in full, completed from reference TRBV7-6 and TRBJ2-1, reads GAGVSQSPRYKVTKRGQDVALRCDPISGHVSLYWYRQALGQGPEFLTYFNYEAQQDKSGLPNDRFSAERPEGSISTLTIQRTEQRDSAMYRCASSRRLAGTSYNEQFFGPGTRLTVL.

This clone appeared once. V is TRBV6-1 and J is TRBJ1-4; D perhaps matches TRBD1 (5 bases). Germline CDR1 MNHNS, CDR2 SASEGT. V lost 6 bases to trimming and J lost 5 bases, with 13 bases between them. The CDR3 extends over 14 amino acids. The CDR3 DNA reads as TGTGCCAGCAGCCTAGGGACGGGAAATGAAAAACTGTTTTTT. This codes for CASSLGTGNEKLFF.

CDR3 in DNA: TGTGCCTGGACACAGGGTAAAGAAGATACGCAGTATTTT. This translates into CAWTQGKEDTQYF. The chain carries TRBV30 and TRBJ2-3, with D possibly being TRBD1 (6 bases). CDR1 and CDR2 (germline): GTSNPN, SVGIG (reference sequence). The V end was cut by 4 bases, the J end by 5 bases, with 13 bases between. The CDR3 totals 13 residues.

V and J are TRBV30 and TRBJ1-2; D remains unclear. Germline assignment: CDR1 GTSNPN and CDR2 SVGIG (reference sequence). V lost 6 bases to trimming and J lost 6 bases, with 8 bases between them. The CDR3 consists of 10 residues. The CDR3 DNA is TGTGCCTGCTCGACGGATGGCTACACCTTC. This encodes CACSTDGYTF.

This clone was observed a single time. The chain joins TRBV11-2 to TRBJ2-7; maybe TRBD2 (6 bases). The germline gives CDR1 SGHAT, CDR2 FQNNGV. The CDR3 sequence is 15 residues long. Trimming shortened V by 4 bases and J by 3 bases, and 16 bases separated the two germline ends. This CDR3 reads CASSYQVAGGYEQYF. In nucleotides, the CDR3 is TGTGCCAGCAGCTACCAGGTGGCCGGGGGCTACGAGCAGTACTTC.

The chain recombines TRBV5-5 with TRBJ2-3, with 8 positions matching TRBD1. CDR3 length equals 16 residues. V shed 2 bases and J 7 bases; nucleotides not matched to a gene: 12. The V gene's germline CDR1 is SGHKS and CDR2 YYEKEE (reference sequence). CDR3 region: CASSFNSGTGLNTQYF. The CDR3 region has the DNA TGTGCCAGCAGCTTTAATTCCGGGACAGGACTAAATACGCAGTATTTT.

The V call is TRBV5-4, the J call TRBJ2-3, with 13 bases that match TRBD2. CDR1 and CDR2 (germline): SGHNT, YYREEE (reference sequence). The V and J ends lost 4 bases and 2 bases, in that order; junction bases with no gene match: 7. This CDR3 region has 17 residues. Here the CDR3 reads CASSPRTSGGFTDTQYF. The CDR3 nucleotides are TGTGCCAGCAGCCCCCGGACTAGCGGGGGATTCACAGATACGCAGTATTTT.